The clone carrying this T cell receptor beta chain appeared many times. Its antigen is not identified. The data stem from a study of T-cell reconstitution after alpha-beta-depleted transplantation in children. Study-level points and caveats: By one year post-transplant, T-cell counts and diversity largely arose from T cells that were newly produced.

The CDR3 consists of 17 residues. CDR1 is SGDLS and CDR2 is YYNGEE in the germline V gene. The V and J ends lost 3 bases and 0 bases respectively, with 15 bases between them. Unique molecular identifiers were incorporated during preparation of the TCRbeta library. Using its own MiXCR run on the PCR reads, TCRdb lists one record per CDR3 protein. Among 250,000 to 300,000 distinct CDR3 sequences, around a tenth were seen once, and the ten largest hold around a quarter. This receptor was obtained from a male patient aged 2-10 years who had a stem cell transplant for chronic granulomatous disease, so the T cells may come from the graft donor. The sample here was peripheral blood, taken 180 days after TCRalphabeta/CD19-depleted stem cell transplant. V usage is TRBV9 and J usage is TRBJ2-2, with D perhaps matching TRBD2 (6 bases). CDR3 region: CASSAPALAANTGELFF. The CDR3 coding sequence is TGTGCCAGCAGCGCTCCGGCTTTAGCGGCGAACACCGGGGAGCTGTTTTTT.